This paragraph reports one T cell receptor beta chain. TCRdb fed the RT-PCR reads into MiXCR, producing one record per CDR3 protein. Seen here are 650,000 to 800,000 distinct CDR3 sequences, approximately 13% observed once, and the top ten hold around 7%. The data stem from a study of response to subunit inactivated influenza vaccine. The TCR comes from a man over 45 who received an inactivated influenza vaccine. The sequencing here drew on PBMCs from blood, taken less than 15 days before vaccination.

CDR3 nucleotide sequence: TGCGCCAGCAGCTTGGGCGACAGCACTTTCTACAATGAGCAGTTCTTC. It encodes CASSLGDSTFYNEQFF. The rearrangement links TRBV5-1 to TRBJ2-1; D is possibly TRBD1 (5 bases). There are 16 residues in the CDR3. The germline V gene has CDR1 SGHRS and CDR2 YFSETQ. V shed 0 bases and J shed 3 bases, with 13 bases lying between them.